The 3 T cell receptor beta chains reported below all come from one sample, sequenced in a study of PD-1 blockade in classical Hodgkin lymphoma. Every patient relapsed after autologous stem cell transplantation, and brentuximab vedotin exposure varied. The assay was immunoSEQ multiplex PCR, and TCRdb's table has in-frame clones only and misses some. The sample lists around 24,000 clones, 67% occurring once. The sequencing used peripheral blood mononuclear cells (PBMCs), collected before the second cycle of nivolumab. Receptors were obtained from a human donor with classical Hodgkin lymphoma.

J is TRBJ1-5 and V is TRBV28; 9 bases are shared with TRBD1. Germline CDR1 and CDR2: MDHEN and SYDVKM. V was pared by 2 bases and J by 4 bases, with 3 bases of the junction left unmatched. CDR3 size: 15 residues. DNA for the CDR3: TGTGCCAGCAGTTTAACAGGGGGCGCAAATCAGCCCCAGCATTTT. This translates into CASSLTGGANQPQHF. Supplemented by reference TRBV28 and TRBJ1-5, the full variable domain reads DVKVTQSSRYLVKRTGEKVFLECVQDMDHENMFWYRQDPGLGLRLIYFSYDVKMKEKGDIPEGYSVSREKKERFSLILESASTNQTSMYLCASSLTGGANQPQHFGDGTRLSIL.

The V gene is TRBV6-1, the J gene TRBJ2-6, with D uncertain. This CDR3 spans 14 amino acids. CDR1 is MNHNS and CDR2 is SASEGT in the germline V gene. V gave up 11 bases and J gave up 0 bases, with 11 bases separating them. The CDR3 protein is CAANPLSGANVLTF. The CDR3 DNA sequence: TGTGCCGCCAACCCCCTCTCTGGGGCCAACGTCCTGACTTTC.

The chain is built from TRBV19 and TRBJ2-1; TRBD2 might be the D (6 bases). Germline V gene data show CDR1 as LNHDA and CDR2 as SQIVND (reference sequence). The CDR3 is 16 amino acids. V lost 0 bases, J lost 0 bases, and 9 bases lay in between. This chain's CDR3 is CASSIDYGSSYNEQFF. CDR3 bases: TGTGCCAGTAGTATAGATTACGGGAGCTCCTACAATGAGCAGTTCTTC. Full variable domain (outside the CDR3, taken from reference TRBV19 and TRBJ2-1): DGGITQSPKYLFRKEGQNVTLSCEQNLNHDAMYWYRQDPGQGLRLIYYSQIVNDFQKGDIAEGYSVSREKKESFPLTVTSAQKNPTAFYLCASSIDYGSSYNEQFFGPGTRLTVL.